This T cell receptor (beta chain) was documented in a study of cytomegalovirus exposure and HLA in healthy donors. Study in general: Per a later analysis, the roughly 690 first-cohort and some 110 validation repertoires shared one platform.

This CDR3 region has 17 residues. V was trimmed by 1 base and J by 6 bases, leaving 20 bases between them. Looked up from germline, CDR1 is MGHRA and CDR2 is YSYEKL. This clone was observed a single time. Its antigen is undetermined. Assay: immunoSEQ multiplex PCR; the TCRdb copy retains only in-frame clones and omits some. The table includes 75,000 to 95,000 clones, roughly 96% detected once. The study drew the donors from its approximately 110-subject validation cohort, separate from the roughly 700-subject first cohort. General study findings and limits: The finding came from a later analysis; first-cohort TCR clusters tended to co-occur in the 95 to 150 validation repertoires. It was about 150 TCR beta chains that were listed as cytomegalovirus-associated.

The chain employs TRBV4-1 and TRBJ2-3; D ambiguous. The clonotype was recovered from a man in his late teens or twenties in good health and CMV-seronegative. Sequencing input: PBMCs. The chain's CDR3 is CASSQVGKERPKDTQYF. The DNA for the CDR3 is TGCGCCAGCAGCCAAGTGGGTAAGGAGAGGCCCAAGGATACGCAGTATTTT.